This TCR beta chain was retrieved from a study of CD4 T cells in relation to SARS-CoV-2 and coronaviruses. Study-level background: After about nine days of antigen culture, PBMC TCR beta CDR3s were sequenced.

Turning to this clone: Its antigen is not known.

Sequencing used immunoSEQ multiplex PCR; TCRdb keeps in-frame clones, though not all of them. The top ten hold around 1.4% of the sample, which has some 45,000 clones, approximately 80% seen once. CDR1 and CDR2 from the germline V gene are MDHEN and SYDVKM. The CDR3 is made up of 13 amino acids. V lost 4 bases and J 5 bases, leaving 11 bases between the germline ends. For 10 days, 10^5 sorted CD4+ cells grew with T cell-depleted PBMCs and CEF. Material for sequencing was naive CD4+ T cells from PBMCs, cultured in vitro. Subset defined: naive CD4+ T cells isolated by negative enrichment. The receptor comes from an adult with COVID-19. The chain joins TRBV28 to TRBJ2-5; D possibly corresponds to TRBD2 (6 bases). The CDR3 loop reads CASSSSGRETQYF. CDR3 bases: TGTGCCAGCAGTTCAAGCGGGCGCGAGACCCAGTACTTC.